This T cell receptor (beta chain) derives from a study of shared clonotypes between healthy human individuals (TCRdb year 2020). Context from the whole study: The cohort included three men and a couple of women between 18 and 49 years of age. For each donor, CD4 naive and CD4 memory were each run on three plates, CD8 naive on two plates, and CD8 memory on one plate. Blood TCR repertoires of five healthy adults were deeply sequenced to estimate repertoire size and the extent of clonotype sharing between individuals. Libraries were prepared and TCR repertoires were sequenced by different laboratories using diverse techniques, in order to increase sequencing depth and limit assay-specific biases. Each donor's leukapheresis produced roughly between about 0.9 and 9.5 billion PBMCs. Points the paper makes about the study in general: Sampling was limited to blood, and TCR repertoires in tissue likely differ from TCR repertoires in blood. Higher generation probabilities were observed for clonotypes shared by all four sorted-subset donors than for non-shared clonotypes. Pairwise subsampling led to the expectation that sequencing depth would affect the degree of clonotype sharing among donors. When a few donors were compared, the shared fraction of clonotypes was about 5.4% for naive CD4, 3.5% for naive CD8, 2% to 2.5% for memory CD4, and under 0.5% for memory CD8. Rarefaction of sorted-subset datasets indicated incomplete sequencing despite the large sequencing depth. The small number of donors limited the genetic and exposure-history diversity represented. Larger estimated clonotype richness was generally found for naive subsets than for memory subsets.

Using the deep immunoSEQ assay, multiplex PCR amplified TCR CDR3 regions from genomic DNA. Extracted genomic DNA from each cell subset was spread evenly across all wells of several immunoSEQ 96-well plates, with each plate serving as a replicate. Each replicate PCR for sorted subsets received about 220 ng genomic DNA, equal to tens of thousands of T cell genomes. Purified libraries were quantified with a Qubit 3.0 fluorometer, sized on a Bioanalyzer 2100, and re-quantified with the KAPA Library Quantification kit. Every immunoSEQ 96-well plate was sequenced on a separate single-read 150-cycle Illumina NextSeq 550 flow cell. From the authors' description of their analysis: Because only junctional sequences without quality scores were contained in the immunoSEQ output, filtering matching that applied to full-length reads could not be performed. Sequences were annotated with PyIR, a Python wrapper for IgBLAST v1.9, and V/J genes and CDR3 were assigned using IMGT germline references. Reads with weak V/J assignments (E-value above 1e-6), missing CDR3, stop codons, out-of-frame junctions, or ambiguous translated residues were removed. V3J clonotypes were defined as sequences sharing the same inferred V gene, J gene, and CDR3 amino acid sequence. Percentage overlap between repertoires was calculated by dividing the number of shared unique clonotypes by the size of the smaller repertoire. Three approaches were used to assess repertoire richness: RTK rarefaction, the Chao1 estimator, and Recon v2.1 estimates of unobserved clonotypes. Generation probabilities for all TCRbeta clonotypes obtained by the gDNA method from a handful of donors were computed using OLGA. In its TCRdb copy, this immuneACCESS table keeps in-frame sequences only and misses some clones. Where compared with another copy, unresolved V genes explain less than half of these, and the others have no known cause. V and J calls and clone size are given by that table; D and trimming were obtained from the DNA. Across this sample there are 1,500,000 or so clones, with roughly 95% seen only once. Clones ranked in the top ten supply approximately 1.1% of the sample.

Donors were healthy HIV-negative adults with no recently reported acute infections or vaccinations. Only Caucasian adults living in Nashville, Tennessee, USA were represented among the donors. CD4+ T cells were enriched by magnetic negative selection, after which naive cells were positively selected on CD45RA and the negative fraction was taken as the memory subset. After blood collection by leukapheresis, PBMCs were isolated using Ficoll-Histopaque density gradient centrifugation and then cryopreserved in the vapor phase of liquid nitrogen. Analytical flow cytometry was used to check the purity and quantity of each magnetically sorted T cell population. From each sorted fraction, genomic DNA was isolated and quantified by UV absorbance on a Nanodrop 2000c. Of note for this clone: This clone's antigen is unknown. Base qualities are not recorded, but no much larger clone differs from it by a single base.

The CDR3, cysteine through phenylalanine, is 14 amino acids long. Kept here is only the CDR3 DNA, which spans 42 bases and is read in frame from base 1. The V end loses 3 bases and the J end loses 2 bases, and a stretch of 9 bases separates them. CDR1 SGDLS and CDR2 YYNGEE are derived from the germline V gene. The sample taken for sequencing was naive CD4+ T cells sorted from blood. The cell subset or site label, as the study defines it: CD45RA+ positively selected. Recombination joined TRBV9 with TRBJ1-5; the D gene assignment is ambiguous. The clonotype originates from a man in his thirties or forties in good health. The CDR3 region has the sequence CASSASSGNQPQHF. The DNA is TGTGCCAGCAGCGCATCGAGTGGCAATCAGCCCCAGCATTTT.